This TCR beta chain was found in a study of T cell responses to AZD1222 COVID-19 vaccine. Study observations and caveats: The reported proportion of spike-specific TCRs targeting unmutated variant regions was nearly half. Elevations in Spike-specific TCR breadth and depth followed administration of two AZD1222 doses. Distributed over spike, vaccine-associated CD4 TCRs predominated at 160-218 and 743-854. Seropositive status at baseline applied to only 5 or 6 AZD1222 recipients.

With respect to this clone: Its antigen is not identified.

Profiled with immunoSEQ multiplex PCR; TCRdb holds only in-frame clones, not every one. The sample has 200,000 to 250,000 clones; about 93% are singletons. The source is an adult in good health. This specimen consisted of peripheral blood, obtained on day 0 of MenACWY control vaccination.

The CDR3 region is CASSLGGPDGYTF. CDR3 sequence (DNA): TGTGCCAGCAGCTTGGGGGGGCCCGATGGCTACACCTTC. The J gene is TRBJ1-2, the V gene TRBV5-5, with D perhaps matching TRBD1 (6 bases). V shed 0 bases and J shed 6 bases, with 9 bases lying between them. The CDR3 spans 13 residues. Germline CDR1 SGHKS, CDR2 YYEKEE (reference sequence).